Below are 30 T cell receptor beta chains sequenced from a single sample in a study of blood T cell repertoires in COVID-19. Using immunoSEQ multiplex PCR, the repertoire was profiled, and TCRdb retains in-frame clones only, with some absent. This sample carries under 80,000 clones, 88% of them seen once, and the ten largest clones take approximately 1.4%. Source material: peripheral blood. Source of these receptors: a human donor in a cohort sampled during active COVID-19.

V is TRBV3-1 (or the pseudogene TRBV3-2) and J is TRBJ2-2; D possibly corresponds to TRBD1 (6 bases). CDR1 is LGHDT and CDR2 is YNNKEL in the germline V gene (reference sequence). With 3 bases removed from V and 5 bases from J, the gap between germline ends came to 7 bases. This CDR3 has 13 residues. The CDR3 region is CASSHQGTGELFF. CDR3 nucleotides: TGTGCCAGCAGCCATCAGGGGACCGGGGAGCTGTTTTTT.

This clone was seen only once. This chain uses TRBV7-2 with TRBJ2-1; D call uncertain. Looked up from germline, CDR1 is SGHTA and CDR2 is FQGNSA. V dropped 0 bases and J dropped 10 bases, with 22 bases sitting between them. This CDR3 is built from 17 residues. In DNA, the CDR3 is TGTGCCAGCAGCTTAGCGTTCACATGGCAGGCTGATCTGGAGCAGTTCTTC. Protein: CASSLAFTWQADLEQFF.

A single count supports this clone. The J gene is TRBJ2-3, the V gene TRBV5-1; D unclear. Trimming took 0 bases from V and 4 from J, leaving 3 bases between them. Germline V gives CDR1 SGHRS, CDR2 YFSETQ. The CDR3 covers 12 residues. CDR3 loop: CASSLEPDTQYF. As DNA, the CDR3 is TGCGCCAGCAGCTTGGAGCCAGATACGCAGTATTTT.

In its sample, this clone was seen once. V and J are TRBV9 and TRBJ1-5; 10 nucleotides match TRBD1. This CDR3 has 15 residues. Germline V gives CDR1 SGDLS, CDR2 YYNGEE. V gave up 3 bases and J gave up 6 bases; unmatched junction bases: 6. The chain's CDR3 is CASSAGQGVSQPQHF. The CDR3 nucleotides read TGTGCCAGCAGCGCCGGACAGGGGGTAAGTCAGCCCCAGCATTTT.

This sequence joins TRBV2 and TRBJ2-4; 9 bases agree with TRBD2. This CDR3 is 16 amino acids long. V lost 1 base, J lost 6 bases, and 7 bases stayed unmatched. Looked up from germline, CDR1 is SNHLY and CDR2 is FYNNEI. The CDR3 protein is CASSEEVAGVTNIQYF. As DNA, the CDR3 is TGTGCCAGCAGTGAAGAGGTAGCGGGAGTCACAAACATTCAGTACTTC.

The V call is TRBV5-1, the J call TRBJ2-3; the match to TRBD1 covers 10 bases. This CDR3 has 16 residues. Germline V lookup: CDR1 SGHRS, CDR2 YFSETQ. Trimming removed 5 bases from V and 6 bases from J; junction bases left unmatched: 12. The CDR3 DNA sequence: TGCGCCAGCAGAGAAGACAGGGGGCTACCACCTGATACGCAGTATTTT. This translates into CASREDRGLPPDTQYF.

V gene TRBV5-1 combines with J gene TRBJ2-1, with 10 bases identical to TRBD2. The trim removed 4 bases at V and 8 bases at J, leaving 9 bases unmatched. The CDR3 has 15 amino acids. The germline gives CDR1 SGHRS, CDR2 YFSETQ. The CDR3 spells CASSLLAGVDYEQFF. CDR3 bases: TGCGCCAGCAGCCTCCTAGCGGGAGTTGACTATGAGCAGTTCTTC.

This clone occurred a few times. The chain combines TRBV9 with TRBJ2-5, with 13 bases lining up with TRBD2. V shed 0 bases, J shed 4 bases, and the junction held 3 bases outside the gene matches. Per germline, CDR1 SGDLS and CDR2 YYNGEE. The CDR3 length is 16 residues. In DNA, the CDR3 is TGTGCCAGCAGCGTAGGGGGACTAGCGGGAATAGAGACCCAGTACTTC. As protein: CASSVGGLAGIETQYF.

The V gene is TRBV5-1, the J gene TRBJ2-1; tentatively, D is TRBD1 (6 bases). In germline, CDR1 is SGHRS, CDR2 YFSETQ. The CDR3 consists of 12 residues. Trimming pared 0 bases from V and 13 bases from J, leaving 11 bases between. This chain's CDR3 is CASSLGTVGQFF. The CDR3 region has the DNA TGCGCCAGCAGCTTGGGGACAGTGGGTCAGTTCTTC.

V usage is TRBV19 and J usage is TRBJ1-5, with D maybe TRBD1 (5 bases). V was pared by 6 bases and J by 3 bases, with 24 bases between. CDR3 length: 18 residues. Per the germline V gene, CDR1 is LNHDA and CDR2 is SQIVND (reference sequence). The CDR3 DNA follows: TGTGCCAGTAGCAACCCCATGGAACGGGGGTCCTTCAATCAGCCCCAGCATTTT. Translating it yields CASSNPMERGSFNQPQHF.

This clone was counted only a few times. J is TRBJ2-6 and V is TRBV6-5, with D maybe TRBD1 (6 bases). The CDR3 runs 15 residues. Germline V gene sequence: CDR1 MNHEY, CDR2 SVGAGI. Trimming shortened V by 6 bases and J by 0 bases, and 9 bases separated the two germline ends. CDR3 in amino acids: CASSAGVSGANVLTF. Here the CDR3 DNA reads TGTGCCAGCAGCGCAGGGGTCTCTGGGGCCAACGTCCTGACTTTC.

The genes are TRBV5-6 and TRBJ2-3; 7 nucleotides agree with TRBD2. The germline V gene encodes CDR1 SGHDT and CDR2 YYEEEE. The V segment lost 4 bases and the J segment 5 bases; nucleotides outside the gene matches: 16. This CDR3 spans 17 amino acids. CDR3 coding DNA: TGTGCCAGCAGCCCCCGGGGGTCGGCGGGAGATTTAGATACGCAGTATTTT. Protein: CASSPRGSAGDLDTQYF. Full variable domain (outside the CDR3, taken from reference TRBV5-6 and TRBJ2-3): DAGVTQSPTHLIKTRGQQVTLRCSPKSGHDTVSWYQQALGQGPQFIFQYYEEEERQRGNFPDRFSGHQFPNYSSELNVNALLLGDSALYLCASSPRGSAGDLDTQYFGPGTRLTVL.

The chain joins TRBV2 to TRBJ1-4, with D possibly matching TRBD1 (6 bases). This CDR3 is 14 amino acids long. Germline CDR1 SNHLY, CDR2 FYNNEI. The germline V and J ends were trimmed by 6 bases and 8 bases, with 16 bases remaining between them. The CDR3 coding sequence is TGTGCCAGCAGGAGAGGGACACTTGGGGAAAAACTGTTTTTT. This codes for CASRRGTLGEKLFF. Combining the CDR3 with reference TRBV2 and TRBJ1-4 gives the whole variable domain EPEVTQTPSHQVTQMGQEVILRCVPISNHLYFYWYRQILGQKVEFLVSFYNNEISEKSEIFDDQFSVERPDGSNFTLKIRSTKLEDSAMYFCASRRGTLGEKLFFGSGTQLSVL.

The rearrangement joins TRBV30 to TRBJ2-2; 12 bases map to TRBD2. This CDR3 has 16 amino acids. The germline V gene encodes CDR1 GTSNPN and CDR2 SVGIG (reference sequence). V trimming: 2 bases; J trimming: 6 bases; junction bases outside the gene matches: 7. CDR3 coding DNA: TGTGCCTGGAGTCCCGGGACTAGCGGGTTTGCCGGGGAGCTGTTTTTT. This translates into CAWSPGTSGFAGELFF.

The rearrangement links TRBV11-2 to TRBJ2-5; D is unclear. V lost 2 bases, J lost 2 bases, and 9 bases lay in between. Germline V CDR1 and CDR2: SGHAT, FQNNGV. The CDR3 extends over 14 amino acids. Here the CDR3 DNA reads TGTGCCAGCAGCTTAATGGGCAAGCAAGAGACCCAGTACTTC. It yields the protein CASSLMGKQETQYF. Supplemented by reference TRBV11-2 and TRBJ2-5, the full variable domain reads EAGVAQSPRYKIIEKRQSVAFWCNPISGHATLYWYQQILGQGPKLLIQFQNNGVVDDSQLPKDRFSAERLKGVDSTLKIQPAKLEDSAVYLCASSLMGKQETQYFGPGTRLLVL.

This sequence joins TRBV7-9 and TRBJ1-2; no definite D call. V shed 1 base and J shed 5 bases, with 11 bases lying between them. CDR1 and CDR2 (germline): SEHNR, FQNEAQ (reference sequence). CDR3 length: 14 amino acids. CDR3 amino acids: CASSLDSLRYGYTF. The CDR3 DNA reads as TGTGCCAGCAGCTTAGACAGTTTAAGATATGGCTACACCTTC.

V is TRBV28 and J is TRBJ2-5; the match to TRBD1 covers 9 bases. This CDR3 spans 14 amino acids. Germline V gives CDR1 MDHEN, CDR2 SYDVKM. Trimming removed 3 bases from V and 5 bases from J; junction bases left unmatched: 4. The CDR3 region is CASSFGTGRETQYF. DNA for the CDR3: TGTGCCAGCAGTTTCGGGACAGGGAGGGAGACCCAGTACTTC.

The V and J genes are TRBV7-9 and TRBJ1-1, with 8 bases matching TRBD1. The J segment lost 8 bases and the V segment lost 5 bases, leaving 16 bases of the junction unmatched. CDR3 length: 16 amino acids. Germline V lookup: CDR1 SEHNR, CDR2 FQNEAQ (reference sequence). The CDR3 is CASSPNPGRGRLEAFF. CDR3 bases: TGTGCCAGCAGCCCGAACCCCGGCAGGGGGCGCCTAGAAGCTTTCTTT.

The chain recombines TRBV6-2 or TRBV6-3 with TRBJ2-2, with 7 positions matching TRBD1. Germline CDR1 is MNHEY and CDR2 is SVGEGT. J gave up 3 bases and V 6 bases, and 7 bases lay outside the gene matches. The CDR3 contains 15 residues. CDR3 loop: CASSSTGTDTGELFF. CDR3 DNA: TGTGCCAGCAGCTCGACAGGGACGGACACCGGGGAGCTGTTTTTT.

This chain uses TRBV29-1 with TRBJ2-1, with D uncertain. Trimming stripped 5 bases from V and 3 bases from J, with 11 bases between. Germline lookup yields CDR1 SQVTM and CDR2 ANQGSEA. The CDR3 has 13 residues. The DNA of the CDR3 is TGCAGCGTTTCCGGCGGAGACTACAATGAGCAGTTCTTC. It encodes CSVSGGDYNEQFF.

Turning to this clone: Relative to the germline gene, one junction end is altered; a read error may explain this. The gene calls are TRBV30 and TRBJ2-5, with D perhaps matching TRBD1 (8 bases). CDR1 and CDR2 (germline): GTSNPN, SVGIG (reference sequence). The CDR3 is 12 amino acids. DNA for the CDR3: TGTGTCTGGAGCACAGGGGGGGGGACCCAGTACTTC. Its protein product is CVWSTGGGTQYF.

The chain couples TRBV25-1 to TRBJ2-7; 11 positions match TRBD1. The CDR3 is made up of 15 amino acids. Germline loops: CDR1 MGHDK, CDR2 SYGVNS. The ends lost 5 bases at V and 4 bases at J; junction bases unmatched: 7. Here the CDR3 reads CASSPSGTGGYEQYV. CDR3 coding DNA: TGTGCCAGCAGTCCATCCGGGACAGGGGGATACGAGCAGTACGTC.

This clone was recorded only once. The chain is built from TRBV30 and TRBJ1-1; unclear D gene. This CDR3 spans 11 amino acids. Per germline, CDR1 GTSNPN and CDR2 SVGIG (reference sequence). The ends were cut back, 3 bases at V and 8 bases at J, with 10 bases in the middle. The CDR3 coding sequence is TGTGCCTGGAGCGCCCACATGGAAGCTTTCTTT. It codes for CAWSAHMEAFF. The full variable domain, completed using reference TRBV30 and TRBJ1-1, is SQTIHQWPATLVQPVGSPLSLECTVEGTSNPNLYWYRQAAGRGLQLLFYSVGIGQISSEVPQNLSASRPQDRQFILSSKKLLLSDSGFYLCAWSAHMEAFFGQGTRLTVV.

The V call is TRBV5-6, the J call TRBJ2-5; D is possibly TRBD2 (6 bases). Germline V gene data show CDR1 as SGHDT and CDR2 as YYEEEE. Trimming took off 4 bases at V and 7 bases at J, with 17 bases between the two ends. The length of the CDR3 is 14 residues. The CDR3, as DNA: TGTGCCAGCAGCCAGGGAAGACTCGGGGGGACCCAGTACTTC. Translating gives CASSQGRLGGTQYF.

The gene calls are TRBV19 and TRBJ2-6, with D hard to call. In germline, CDR1 is LNHDA, CDR2 SQIVND (reference sequence). Between the trimmed V and J ends, which lost 1 base and 1 base, there was a span of 5 bases. The length of the CDR3 is 15 residues. CDR3 residues: CASSIALSGANVLTF. CDR3 bases: TGTGCCAGTAGTATAGCCCTATCTGGGGCCAACGTCCTGACTTTC.

The chain recombines TRBV10-1 with TRBJ2-5, with TRBD2 as a possible D gene (5 bases). The V gene lost 4 bases and the J gene lost 4 bases, with 10 bases spanning the gap. CDR3 size: 13 residues. The V gene's germline CDR1 is WNHNN and CDR2 SYGVQD (reference sequence). CDR3 in DNA: TGCGCCAGCAGTGCTAACGGGGTAGAGACCCAGTACTTC. Translated: CASSANGVETQYF.

The chain combines TRBV7-2 with TRBJ2-7; TRBD2 is a possible D gene (5 bases). V lost 1 base, J lost 1 base, and 8 bases lay in between. CDR3 size: 14 residues. Germline loops: CDR1 SGHTA, CDR2 FQGNSA. In DNA, the CDR3 is TGTGCCAGCAGCTTAGGACGAGGGTCCTACGAGCAGTACTTC. Translating gives CASSLGRGSYEQYF.

The CDR3 sequence: CSVAGLAGGATQYF. CDR3 coding DNA: TGCAGCGTGGCCGGACTAGCGGGGGGCGCGACCCAGTACTTC. The chain links TRBV29-1 to TRBJ2-5; 14 positions match TRBD2. From germline, CDR1 is SQVTM and CDR2 ANQGSEA. This CDR3 contains 14 residues. Trimming removed 6 bases from V and 7 bases from J; junction bases left unmatched: 7.

This clone came up once. This sequence joins TRBV15 and TRBJ2-7, with a possible D match to TRBD1 (5 bases). The ends were cut back, 0 bases at V and 3 bases at J, with 9 bases in the middle. CDR3 length: 14 amino acids. The germline CDR1 and CDR2 sequences are LNHNV and YYDKDF (reference sequence). The DNA for the CDR3 is TGTGCCACCAGCAGAGATGGGGCCAACTACGAGCAGTACTTC. Translation: CATSRDGANYEQYF.

This chain joins TRBV2 and TRBJ2-5; D is unclear. The CDR3 runs 12 residues. CDR1 is SNHLY, CDR2 FYNNEI, per germline. Trimming pared 5 bases from V and 5 bases from J, leaving 9 bases between. The CDR3: CASSSSSETQYF. For the CDR3, the DNA is TGTGCCAGCAGTAGTAGTTCGGAGACCCAGTACTTC.